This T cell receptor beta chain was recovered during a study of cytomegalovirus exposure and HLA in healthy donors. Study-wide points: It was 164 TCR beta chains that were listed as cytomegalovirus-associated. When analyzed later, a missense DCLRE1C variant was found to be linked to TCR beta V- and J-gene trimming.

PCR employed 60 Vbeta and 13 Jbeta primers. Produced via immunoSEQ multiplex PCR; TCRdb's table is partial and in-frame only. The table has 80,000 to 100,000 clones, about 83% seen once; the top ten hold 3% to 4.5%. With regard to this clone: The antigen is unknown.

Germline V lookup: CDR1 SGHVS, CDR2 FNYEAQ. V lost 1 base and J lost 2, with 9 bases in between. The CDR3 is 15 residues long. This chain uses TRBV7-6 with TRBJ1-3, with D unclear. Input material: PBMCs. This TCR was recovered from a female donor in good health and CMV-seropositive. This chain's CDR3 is CASSLVAETGNTIYF. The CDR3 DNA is TGTGCCAGCAGCTTAGTGGCGGAGACTGGAAACACCATATATTTT. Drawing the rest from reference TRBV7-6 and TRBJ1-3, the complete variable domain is GAGVSQSPRYKVTKRGQDVALRCDPISGHVSLYWYRQALGQGPEFLTYFNYEAQQDKSGLPNDRFSAERPEGSISTLTIQRTEQRDSAMYRCASSLVAETGNTIYFGEGSWLTVV.